This TCR beta chain was sequenced for a study of shared clonotypes between healthy human individuals. The CDR3 totals 13 residues. Per germline, CDR1 MNHNY and CDR2 SVGAGI (reference sequence). V gave up 6 bases and J gave up 0 bases, with 8 bases separating them. CD8 cells classed as naive were CD45RO-negative and positively selected for CCR7, excluding terminally differentiated effector memory CD45RA+ cells. TCRdb's copy holds only in-frame clones and misses some; the assay was immunoSEQ multiplex PCR. The table lists hundreds of thousands of clones, roughly 98% of them singletons. Concerning this clone itself: Antigen: not known.

Study-wide findings and caveats: Relative to memory subsets, naive subsets generally showed larger estimated richness.

The TCR was taken from a man aged 25 to 40 in good health. The sample taken for sequencing was naive CD8+ T cells sorted from blood. This chain uses TRBV6-6 with TRBJ1-1; D is ambiguous. The CDR3 DNA sequence: TGTGCCAGCAGCTTGTTCATGAACACTGAAGCTTTCTTT. Translation gives CASSLFMNTEAFF.